This T cell receptor beta chain originates from a study of blood T cell repertoires in COVID-19. Background on the study: Sample material is recorded as cDNA or gDNA derived from T cells, B-cell-depleted T cells, or PBMCs.

Profiled with immunoSEQ multiplex PCR; TCRdb holds only in-frame clones, not every one. The data contain 200,000 to 300,000 clones, about 82% of them seen just once; the ten biggest clones take up roughly an eighth. This clone was picked up one time. The sequenced sample was peripheral blood. The origin of this receptor is a man older than 75 with acute or convalescent COVID-19.

This CDR3 is CASSMRGSSYNEQFF. The CDR3 bases are TGTGCCAGTAGTATGAGGGGGAGCTCCTACAATGAGCAGTTCTTC. J is TRBJ2-1 and V is TRBV19, with D maybe TRBD1 (6 bases). This CDR3 contains 15 residues. The germline V gene encodes CDR1 LNHDA and CDR2 SQIVND (reference sequence). Trimming pared 3 bases from V and 0 bases from J, leaving 9 bases between.